This passage covers 18 T cell receptor beta chains from one sample sequenced in a study of Ad26.COV2.S vaccination and SARS-CoV-2 variants. Treatment denoted: around 19 received Ad26.COV2.S at low or high dose, single or two shots; 5 received placebo; per-sample allocation not given. After the first vaccine or placebo injection, samples were drawn on day 63. Produced via immunoSEQ multiplex PCR; TCRdb's table is partial and in-frame only. The data contain 430,000 or so clones, 80% to 90% of them singletons. Sequenced here: peripheral blood, sampled in a trial of Ad26.COV2.S vaccine versus placebo. The receptors come from a person aged 18-65 years who received the Ad26.COV2.S COVID-19 vaccine or a placebo.

Here the CDR3 DNA reads TGTGCCAGCAGCTCATCGGGAGGGCGTAACAATGAGCAGTTCTTC. This gives the protein CASSSSGGRNNEQFF. This sequence joins TRBV7-3 and TRBJ2-1, with 8 positions matching TRBD2. Trimming cost V 4 bases and J 5 bases; bases outside gene matches: 7. The germline CDR1 and CDR2 sequences are SGHTA and FQGTGA. This CDR3 has 15 amino acids.

V gene TRBV4-1 combines with J gene TRBJ1-2, with D unclear. CDR1 is MGHRA, CDR2 YSYEKL, per germline. Trimming stripped 0 bases from V and 14 bases from J, with 13 bases between. The CDR3 loop spans 12 amino acids. The CDR3 loop is CASSQDRTRATF. For the CDR3, the DNA is TGCGCCAGCAGCCAAGATAGGACTCGGGCTACCTTC.

V and J are TRBV11-2 and TRBJ1-1, with TRBD1 identical over 8 bases. There are 14 residues in the CDR3. CDR1 SGHAT and CDR2 FQNNGV come from the germline V gene. J was trimmed by 6 bases and V by 3 bases; bases with no gene match: 6. As DNA, the CDR3 is TGTGCCAGCAGCTTTCAGACAGGGGCACCTGAAGCTTTCTTT. Translation: CASSFQTGAPEAFF.

The chain joins TRBV6-4 to TRBJ2-1, with 10 bases that match TRBD2. This CDR3 comprises 15 residues. Trimming removed 3 bases from V and 6 bases from J; junction bases left unmatched: 5. The germline V gene encodes CDR1 MRHNA and CDR2 SNTAGT. CDR3 coding DNA: TGTGCCAGCAGTGATCAAAGCGGGAGGGCCAATGAGCAGTTCTTC. Encoded protein: CASSDQSGRANEQFF.

The V gene is TRBV18, the J gene TRBJ1-1; a weak D match, TRBD1 (6 bases). CDR1 and CDR2 from the germline V gene are KGHSH and LQKENI. The CDR3 has 14 amino acids. Trimming took 3 bases from V and 1 from J, leaving 9 bases between them. CDR3 sequence reads: CASSPGHRNTEAFF. The CDR3 region has the DNA TGTGCCAGCTCACCGGGACATCGGAACACTGAAGCTTTCTTT.

The chain carries TRBV4-2 and TRBJ2-3; 12 bases map to TRBD2. The CDR3 contains 16 residues. Germline trimming cut 4 bases from V and 6 bases from J; bases unmatched to any gene: 8. Germline assignment: CDR1 LGHNA and CDR2 YNFKEQ. CDR3: CASSLPSGGVSDTQYF. CDR3 coding DNA: TGTGCCAGCAGCCTCCCTAGCGGGGGGGTGTCGGATACGCAGTATTTT.

V gene TRBV19 combines with J gene TRBJ1-2; 7 nucleotides match TRBD1. Germline V gene data show CDR1 as LNHDA and CDR2 as SQIVND (reference sequence). V dropped 5 bases and J dropped 7; count of bases not matched to a gene: 13. The CDR3 is 15 residues long. Written as DNA, the CDR3 is TGTGCCAGTAGTCCGCACCGACAGGGACGCTCTGGCTACACCTTC. Protein sequence: CASSPHRQGRSGYTF.

The rearrangement links TRBV6-2 or TRBV6-3 to TRBJ2-2; D tentatively reads TRBD1 or TRBD2 (5 bases each). The CDR3 length is 15 residues. V was trimmed by 5 bases and J by 7 bases, leaving 17 bases between them. CDR1 MNHEY and CDR2 SVGEGT come from the germline V gene. CDR3 DNA: TGTGCCAGCAGTCCGACCGGGACCCCAAGCGGGGAGCTGTTTTTT. Translation: CASSPTGTPSGELFF.

The genes are TRBV7-2 and TRBJ2-4; D not resolved. V was cut by 2 bases and J by 5 bases, with 10 bases left in between. The CDR3 is made up of 14 amino acids. Per the germline V gene, CDR1 is SGHTA and CDR2 is FQGNSA. The CDR3 spells CASSLRRGENIQYF. The CDR3 DNA reads TGTGCCAGCAGCTTAAGGCGAGGTGAAAACATTCAGTACTTC. Looking up the rest from reference TRBV7-2 and TRBJ2-4 gives the full variable domain: GAGVSQSPSNKVTEKGKDVELRCDPISGHTALYWYRQSLGQGLEFLIYFQGNSAPDKSGLPSDRFSAERTGGSVSTLTIQRTQQEDSAVYLCASSLRRGENIQYFGAGTRLSVL.

The rearrangement links TRBV2 to TRBJ2-1; D unresolved. The CDR3 consists of 14 residues. CDR1 and CDR2 from the germline V gene are SNHLY and FYNNEI. V was trimmed by 8 bases and J by 4 bases, leaving 15 bases between them. CDR3 residues: CASEIQVSYNEQFF. CDR3 sequence (DNA): TGTGCCAGCGAAATCCAGGTTTCGTACAATGAGCAGTTCTTC.

This clone was picked up one time. The chain links TRBV10-3 to TRBJ1-1; maybe TRBD1 (5 bases). CDR1 ENHRY and CDR2 SYGVKD come from the germline V gene. V was pared by 8 bases and J by 1 base, with 11 bases between. This CDR3 is 13 amino acids long. CDR3 sequence reads: CAIQKGWNTEAFF. CDR3 nucleotide sequence: TGTGCCATCCAAAAGGGGTGGAACACTGAAGCTTTCTTT.

There are a few counts of this clone. The V gene is TRBV2, the J gene TRBJ1-3; 7 bases agree with TRBD1. The J segment lost 4 bases and the V segment lost 5 bases, leaving 2 bases of the junction unmatched. Germline V lookup: CDR1 SNHLY, CDR2 FYNNEI. The CDR3 has 13 residues. This chain's CDR3 is CASSRDRGNTIYF. The CDR3, as DNA: TGTGCCAGCAGTAGGGACAGAGGAAACACCATATATTTT.

The chain recombines TRBV6-1 with TRBJ2-7; D is tentatively TRBD1 or TRBD2 (5 bases each). Germline lookup yields CDR1 MNHNS and CDR2 SASEGT. Trimming shortened V by 0 bases and J by 7 bases, and 16 bases separated the two germline ends. The CDR3 contains 15 residues. This chain's CDR3 is CASSEAIWGNGEQYV. CDR3 nucleotides: TGTGCCAGCAGTGAAGCGATTTGGGGGAATGGTGAGCAGTACGTC.

This chain links TRBV7-2 with TRBJ2-5; TRBD2 matches at 12 bases. Per germline, CDR1 SGHTA and CDR2 FQGNSA. V shed 8 bases, J shed 5 bases, and the junction held 9 bases outside the gene matches. The CDR3 loop spans 15 amino acids. The DNA for the CDR3 is TGTGCCAGCGTCCTAGCGGGAGGGTCAGGGGAGACCCAGTACTTC. It specifies CASVLAGGSGETQYF.

V is TRBV4-3 and J is TRBJ1-1; unclear D gene. The V end lost 0 bases, the J end lost 7 bases, and 9 bases lay between the germline ends. This CDR3 is 13 amino acids long. Germline V gene lookup returns CDR1 LGHNA and CDR2 YSLEER. CDR3 in DNA: TGCGCCAGCAGCCAAGACGGGCGGCTTGAAGCTTTCTTT. Translation: CASSQDGRLEAFF.

V and J are TRBV7-2 and TRBJ1-2; tentative D call: TRBD1 (5 bases). Trimming shortened V by 4 bases and J by 4 bases, and 22 bases separated the two germline ends. Germline V gene sequence: CDR1 SGHTA, CDR2 FQGNSA. The CDR3 covers 17 residues. The CDR3, as DNA: TGTGCCAGCAGCTGGCGGGGACGTTTGGGAGAGGCCTATGGCTACACCTTC. This encodes CASSWRGRLGEAYGYTF.

J is TRBJ2-1 and V is TRBV18; 7 bases match TRBD2. Germline V gene sequence: CDR1 KGHSH, CDR2 LQKENI. V gave up 2 bases and J gave up 0 bases; unmatched junction bases: 4. The CDR3 is 16 residues long. The CDR3 nucleotides are TGTGCCAGCTCACCAGGACTAGGGACCTCCTACAATGAGCAGTTCTTC. Its protein product is CASSPGLGTSYNEQFF.

The chain couples TRBV3-1 (or the pseudogene TRBV3-2) to TRBJ2-7; possible D gene TRBD2, 6 bases. Germline CDR1 LGHDT, CDR2 YNNKEL (reference sequence). This CDR3 has 15 amino acids. V was clipped by 3 bases and J by 2 bases, with 14 bases between them. The CDR3 reads CASSQGRRDAYEQYV. In nucleotides, the CDR3 is TGTGCCAGCAGCCAGGGACGGCGGGATGCCTACGAGCAGTACGTC.